The 16 T cell receptor beta chains presented below share a single source sample, sequenced in a study of tumor-infiltrating lymphocytes in primary liver carcinoma (dated by TCRdb to the late 2010s). TRIzol reagent was used to extract blood RNA from unsorted whole blood, while the DNeasy Blood & Tissue kit provided the germline DNA. Sequencing was performed on an Illumina HiSeq 2500. TCRbeta-specific cDNA was reverse-transcribed from around 0.45 ug total RNA using a constant-region primer and ProtoScript II reverse transcriptase. Three nested multiplex PCR rounds, following a slightly modified ARM-PCR procedure, were used to build the TCRbeta libraries. Each of the first two PCR rounds ran for nine to eleven cycles and used multiplex TRBV1-TRBV30 forward primers together with a Cbeta reverse primer. TCRdb ran its own pipeline on the public reads, namely fastp trimming at Q25 and MiXCR clone calling, and kept in-frame beta chains. CDR3 protein sequences are deduplicated, and each keeps its most common genes and DNA. This sample gives 300,000 to 400,000 distinct CDR3 sequences in total; less than 65% of them show up just once. The top ten constitute about 6.5% of the sample.

Material: peripheral blood. The receptors here all came from a man aged 35-49 years with primary liver carcinoma and hepatitis B virus infection.

To note about this clonotype: It may be a read error: a sequence one base away is much more abundant. The rearrangement joins TRBV4-1 to TRBJ2-7, with a weak D call TRBD1 (5 bases). Per the germline V gene, CDR1 is MGHRA and CDR2 is YSYEKL. This CDR3 has 14 amino acids. CDR3 in amino acids: CASNQDMGLYEQYF. In DNA form, the CDR3 reads TGCGCCAGCAACCAAGATATGGGGCTTTACGAGCAGTACTTC.

With respect to this clonotype: A much bigger clone sits one base away, suggesting this may be a read error. The V and J genes are TRBV28 and TRBJ1-5; D is possibly TRBD1 (6 bases). CDR1 and CDR2 (germline): MDHEN, SYDVKM. The CDR3 extends over 13 amino acids. CDR3 in amino acids: CASSLTGRQPRHF. As DNA, the CDR3 is TGTGCCAGCAGTTTAACAGGGAGACAGCCCCGGCATTTT.

This clonotype was seen repeatedly, ten times or more. The gene calls are TRBV11-2 and TRBJ2-3; TRBD2 agrees at 16 bases. This CDR3 is built from 20 residues. CDR1 is SGHAT, CDR2 FQNNGV, per germline. V was pared by 5 bases and J by 0 bases, with 11 bases of the junction left unmatched. The chain's CDR3 is CASSLSWGTSGRASTDTQYF. The DNA for the CDR3 is TGTGCCAGCAGCCTATCCTGGGGGACTAGCGGGAGGGCTAGCACAGATACGCAGTATTTT.

This clonotype was seen more than once but under ten times. A much bigger clone sits one base away, suggesting this may be a read error. J is TRBJ2-1 and V is TRBV4-3, with D possibly TRBD2 on 6 matching bases. Germline V gene lookup returns CDR1 LGHNA and CDR2 YSLEER. The length of the CDR3 is 14 residues. CDR3: CASSQGTSSNEQCF. The CDR3 DNA is TGCGCCAGCAGCCAAGGTACTAGCTCCAATGAGCAGTGCTTC.

On this clonotype: This is likely a read error, given that the CDR3 carries no conserved phenylalanine or tryptophan at its end. J is TRBJ2-5 and V is TRBV11-2, with 7 bases fitting TRBD1. The germline V gene encodes CDR1 SGHAT and CDR2 FQNNGV. This CDR3 comprises 15 residues. The CDR3 loop is CPSSLYQGDGETQYL. Written as DNA, the CDR3 is TGTCCCAGCAGCTTATATCAGGGGGACGGGGAGACCCAGTACCTC.

Worth noting for this clonotype: Lacking the conserved final phenylalanine or tryptophan, this CDR3 likely reflects a read error. V is TRBV6-5 and J is TRBJ2-5, with TRBD1 as a possible D gene (7 bases). The CDR3 is made up of 13 amino acids. From germline, CDR1 is MNHEY and CDR2 SVGAGI. CDR3 region: CSSRGAPLETQYS. CDR3 nucleotides: TGTTCCAGCAGGGGGGCCCCCCTGGAGACCCAGTACTCC.

This clonotype has ten or more counts. A clone one base away is much larger, so this may be a read error. The V gene is TRBV12-3 or TRBV12-4, the J gene TRBJ1-5; the D is unclear. The V and J ends lost 4 bases and 0 bases respectively, with 1 base between them. This CDR3 comprises 12 residues. CDR3 region: CASSYSNQPQHF. The CDR3 DNA reads TGTGCCAGCAGTTATAGCAATCAGCCCCAGCATTTT.

As to this clonotype: Possible read error: a much larger clone is one base away. The CDR3 loop reads CASSYYNEQLF. The CDR3 DNA follows: TGTGCCAGCAGCTACTACAATGAGCAGCTCTTC. V gene TRBV11-2 combines with J gene TRBJ2-1, with D unclear. Germline CDR1 SGHAT, CDR2 FQNNGV. CDR3 size: 11 residues.

As concerns this clonotype: This clone may be a read error of a much larger clone one base away. V is TRBV6-2 or TRBV6-3 and J is TRBJ2-7; the match to TRBD2 covers 11 bases. Looked up from germline, CDR1 is MNHEY and CDR2 is SVGEGT. The CDR3 runs 13 residues. In DNA, the CDR3 is TGTGCCACCCGACTAGCGGGATCCTACGAGCACTACTTC. Translating gives CATRLAGSYEHYF.

The DNA for the CDR3 is TGTGCCAGCAGCTTACGGGAGAATGAGCAGTTCTTC. This codes for CASSLRENEQFF. The chain links TRBV7-9 to TRBJ2-1, with TRBD2 as a possible D gene (6 bases). V was pared by 2 bases and J by 7 bases, with 6 bases between. This CDR3 comprises 12 residues. CDR1 is SEHNR, CDR2 FQNEAQ, per germline (reference sequence).

With respect to this clonotype: At one end, the junction sequence differs from germline, possibly due to a read error. The chain joins TRBV11-2 to TRBJ1-1; no definite D call. CDR1 is SGHAT and CDR2 is FQNNGV in the germline V gene. This CDR3 has 13 residues. CDR3 in DNA: TGTGCTAGCAGCTTAATAGATAACTCTGAAGCTTTCTTT. Amino acid sequence: CASSLIDNSEAFF.

Points on this clonotype: The junction departs from the called germline gene at one end, perhaps through a read error. The chain employs TRBV11-2 and TRBJ2-3; no reliable D call. Germline CDR1 reads SGHAT; CDR2 reads FQNNGV. This CDR3 is 12 amino acids long. For the CDR3, the DNA is TGTGCCAGCAGCTACGGCGCAGATACGCACCATTTT. Translated: CASSYGADTHHF.

A word on this clonotype: This clone may be a read error of a much larger clone one base away. The V call is TRBV12-3 or TRBV12-4, the J call TRBJ2-1; 8 bases align to TRBD2. J lost 15 bases, V lost 5 bases, and 15 bases had no gene match. The CDR3 has 14 amino acids. The chain's CDR3 is CASSRSGSGSVRFF. The CDR3 DNA sequence: TGTGCCAGCAGTCGCAGCGGGAGCGGGTCTGTTAGGTTCTTC.

Notes on this clonotype: An end of the junction differs from the germline gene, which may be a read error. The gene calls are TRBV11-2 and TRBJ1-6; 9 nucleotides align to TRBD1. The CDR3 runs 16 residues. CDR1 is SGHAT, CDR2 FQNNGV, per germline. The CDR3: CTSSSSPDRGNSPLQF. CDR3 bases: TGTACCAGCAGCTCGTCCCCGGACAGGGGAAATTCACCCCTCCAATTT.

With respect to this clonotype: A much larger clone is a single base away; this may be a read error. The J gene is TRBJ1-3, the V gene TRBV4-1; D is ambiguous. Looked up from germline, CDR1 is MGHRA and CDR2 is YSYEKL. This CDR3 comprises 16 residues. The CDR3 loop is CASSQGNGKSGNTTYF. CDR3 in DNA: TGCGCCAGCAGCCAAGGGAATGGGAAATCTGGAAACACCACATATTTT.

The rearrangement joins TRBV6-2 or TRBV6-3 to TRBJ1-1; D is perhaps TRBD1 (6 bases). The germline V gene encodes CDR1 MNHEY and CDR2 SVGEGT. V lost 6 bases, J lost 3 bases, and 11 bases lay in between. CDR3 length: 13 amino acids. CDR3 residues: CASRHREHTEAFF. The CDR3 DNA follows: TGTGCCAGCAGACACAGGGAGCACACTGAAGCTTTCTTT.